This T cell receptor beta chain was observed in a study of cytomegalovirus exposure and HLA in healthy donors. Study observations and caveats: Accurate prediction of HLA-A and HLA-B alleles (for most subjects) was reportedly achieved from TCR beta sequences. Most TCR sequences showed up rarely, but some public TCRs showed up in many donors. A classifier reportedly called cytomegalovirus status with high sensitivity and specificity. Among the most significant clusters, several appeared linked to common viral pathogens in a later analysis.

This CDR3 spans 14 amino acids. Germline lookup yields CDR1 MNHEY and CDR2 SMNVEV (reference sequence). Deletions cut 4 bases from V and 5 bases from J, with 14 bases between. This PCR relied on a set of 60 Vbeta primers and 13 Jbeta primers. The repertoire was sequenced with immunoSEQ multiplex PCR; TCRdb's copy has only in-frame clones and lacks some. Of more than 140,000 clones listed, around 80% are singletons. Concerning this clone: The antigen remains undetermined.

This sequence joins TRBV27 and TRBJ1-2; D not resolved. This clonotype originated in a man under 40 in good health and CMV-seropositive. The sample was PBMCs. The CDR3 DNA sequence: TGTGCCAGCAGTTCCTCGGGAGGGAGTTATGGCTACACCTTC. It translates to CASSSSGGSYGYTF.